These 25 T cell receptor beta chains originate from one sample sequenced in a study of response to subunit inactivated influenza vaccine. TCRdb called the RT-PCR reads again in MiXCR, with one record for every CDR3 protein. This table has hundreds of thousands of distinct CDR3 sequences, 6% to 9% appearing once. The sequenced sample was PBMCs from blood, obtained around 2 years after vaccination. The receptors here all came from a man aged 45 to 70 who received an inactivated influenza vaccine.

CDR3 region: CASSKGLASEQYF. The CDR3 DNA sequence: TGTGCCAGCAGCAAGGGACTAGCAAGCGAGCAGTACTTC. This chain joins TRBV27 and TRBJ2-7; the match to TRBD2 covers 9 bases. The ends lost 6 bases at V and 6 bases at J; junction bases unmatched: 6. Germline V gene sequence: CDR1 MNHEY, CDR2 SMNVEV (reference sequence). This CDR3 region has 13 residues.

This clonotype was observed a handful of times. The V call is TRBV10-3, the J call TRBJ2-5; no firm D call. Trimming removed 3 bases at V and 4 bases at J, with 9 bases between. CDR1 is ENHRY and CDR2 is SYGVKD in the germline V gene. The CDR3 sequence is 13 residues long. DNA for the CDR3: TGTGCCATCAGTGATGGTCCGCGAGAGACCCAGTACTTC. Translation gives CAISDGPRETQYF.

In this sample, this clonotype turned up a few times. The chain is built from TRBV20-1 and TRBJ1-4; perhaps TRBD1 as D (5 bases). This CDR3 contains 11 residues. Germline lookup yields CDR1 DFQATT and CDR2 SNEGSKA (reference sequence). The ends were cut back, 3 bases at V and 8 bases at J, with 7 bases in the middle. CDR3 DNA: TGCAGTGCTAGCGGGGACGAAAAACTGTTTTTT. As protein: CSASGDEKLFF.

This clonotype showed up many times. The rearrangement links TRBV20-1 to TRBJ1-1; possibly TRBD1 for D (5 bases). CDR3 length: 14 amino acids. The germline V gene has CDR1 DFQATT and CDR2 SNEGSKA (reference sequence). V was shortened by 3 bases and J by 5 bases, with 16 bases between the two germline ends. The CDR3 here is CSASLLGVGTEAFF. The CDR3 region has the DNA TGCAGTGCTAGTCTGCTAGGGGTTGGTACTGAAGCTTTCTTT.

The rearrangement uses TRBV6-1 and TRBJ2-5, with TRBD2 matching over 13 bases. Germline lookup yields CDR1 MNHNS and CDR2 SASEGT. The V and J ends lost 8 bases and 7 bases, in that order; junction bases with no gene match: 10. CDR3 length equals 15 residues. The CDR3 nucleotides read TGTGCCAGCGGCACTAGCGGGGGGGCCGGTGGGACCCAGTACTTC. Translated: CASGTSGGAGGTQYF.

This clonotype came up many times. The rearrangement uses TRBV6-1 and TRBJ1-1, with 7 bases identical to TRBD1. Trimming at V came to 6 bases and at J to 4 bases, leaving 5 bases not matched to a gene. Germline V gene lookup returns CDR1 MNHNS and CDR2 SASEGT. This CDR3 has 13 residues. CDR3 sequence reads: CASRRGLSTEAFF. The CDR3 coding sequence is TGTGCCAGCAGAAGGGGGCTCTCCACTGAAGCTTTCTTT.

This chain joins TRBV9 and TRBJ2-5, with no clear D. Trimming pared 0 bases from V and 5 bases from J, leaving 14 bases between. This CDR3 has 15 residues. CDR1 and CDR2 (germline): SGDLS, YYNGEE. For the CDR3, the DNA is TGTGCCAGCAGCGTAGGAGCCACCAGATGGGAGACCCAGTACTTC. Protein product: CASSVGATRWETQYF. Complete variable domain (other parts from reference TRBV9 and TRBJ2-5): DSGVTQTPKHLITATGQRVTLRCSPRSGDLSVYWYQQSLDQGLQFLIQYYNGEERAKGNILERFSAQQFPDLHSELNLSSLELGDSALYFCASSVGATRWETQYFGPGTRLLVL.

This rearrangement joins TRBV11-2 to TRBJ2-5; D may be TRBD2 (6 bases). Germline V lookup: CDR1 SGHAT, CDR2 FQNNGV. The CDR3 is 15 amino acids. Trimming removed 7 bases at V and 5 bases at J, with 20 bases between. DNA for the CDR3: TGTGCCAGCACTCCCGACCTGGGGGGTCTCGAGACCCAGTACTTC. It yields the protein CASTPDLGGLETQYF.

Concerning this clonotype: A clone one base away is much larger, so this may be a read error. This CDR3 is missing its conserved last phenylalanine or tryptophan, likely due to a read error. The chain combines TRBV6-1 with TRBJ2-3; 7 positions agree with TRBD2. Germline V CDR1 and CDR2: MNHNS, SASEGT. The CDR3 is made up of 15 amino acids. With 4 bases clipped from V and 3 bases from J, the junction kept 7 bases outside the gene matches. The CDR3 loop reads CASSGLGSGTDTQYS. Here the CDR3 DNA reads TGTGCCAGCAGTGGGTTGGGTAGCGGGACAGATACGCAGTATTCT.

This clonotype appeared a few times. V is TRBV7-2 and J is TRBJ2-3; D is possibly TRBD2 (5 bases). Germline CDR1 and CDR2: SGHTA and FQGNSA. The length of the CDR3 is 15 residues. V shed 6 bases and J shed 0 bases, with 13 bases lying between them. CDR3 amino acids: CASSAGSTSTDTQYF. The CDR3 DNA follows: TGTGCCAGCAGTGCGGGTTCAACTAGCACAGATACGCAGTATTTT.

The chain is built from TRBV12-3 or TRBV12-4 and TRBJ2-7, with TRBD2 identical over 12 bases. V lost 5 bases to trimming and J lost 4 bases; unmatched junction nucleotides: 6. The CDR3 consists of 15 residues. CDR3 sequence reads: CASSLLTSGSYEQYF. The DNA for the CDR3 is TGTGCCAGCAGTCTTTTGACTAGCGGGAGTTACGAGCAGTACTTC.

This clonotype is medium-sized by share. This rearrangement joins TRBV20-1 to TRBJ1-3; no reliable D call. The CDR3 is made up of 12 amino acids. Per the germline V gene, CDR1 is DFQATT and CDR2 is SNEGSKA (reference sequence). V lost 7 bases and J lost 0, with 7 bases in between. The CDR3 sequence: CSVPFSGNTIYF. CDR3 DNA: TGCAGTGTTCCTTTCTCTGGAAACACCATATATTTT.

The genes are TRBV20-1 and TRBJ2-2, with 9 positions matching TRBD2. CDR1 and CDR2 from the germline V gene are DFQATT and SNEGSKA (reference sequence). V trimming: 6 bases; J trimming: 4 bases; junction bases outside the gene matches: 9. The CDR3 runs to 15 residues. The chain's CDR3 is CSARLAATGTGELFF. CDR3 bases: TGCAGTGCAAGACTAGCGGCAACGGGCACCGGGGAGCTGTTTTTT.

The chain combines TRBV11-2 with TRBJ2-3, with D uncertain. Germline loops: CDR1 SGHAT, CDR2 FQNNGV. V was shortened by 0 bases and J by 6 bases, with 7 bases between the two germline ends. This CDR3 is built from 13 residues. The CDR3: CASSLDRLDTQYF. DNA for the CDR3: TGTGCCAGCAGCTTAGACAGGTTGGATACGCAGTATTTT.

This clonotype has only a few counts. The chain combines TRBV5-1 with TRBJ2-1, with 14 nucleotides matching TRBD2. Trimming took 0 bases from V and 7 from J; bases not matched to a gene: 3. CDR3 length equals 16 residues. CDR1 SGHRS and CDR2 YFSETQ come from the germline V gene. The CDR3 region is CASSLGGTSGSNEQFF. The CDR3, as DNA: TGCGCCAGCAGCTTGGGCGGGACTAGCGGGAGTAATGAGCAGTTCTTC.

This clonotype was found a few times. Its ends do not fully match the called genes, so a read error is possible. The chain employs TRBV28 and TRBJ2-3; 11 nucleotides line up with TRBD2. The CDR3 runs 18 residues. Germline V lookup: CDR1 MDHEN, CDR2 SYDVKM. The CDR3 reads CASSFLAGTSGSTDTQCF. For the CDR3, the DNA is TGTGCCAGCAGTTTTTTAGCGGGGACTAGCGGTAGCACAGATACGCAGTGTTTT. The full variable domain, completed using reference TRBV28 and TRBJ2-3, is DVKVTQSSRYLVKRTGEKVFLECVQDMDHENMFWYRQDPGLGLRLIYFSYDVKMKEKGDIPEGYSVSREKKERFSLILESASTNQTSMYLCASSFLAGTSGSTDTQCFGPGTRLTVL.

This clonotype has ten or more counts. CDR3 DNA: TGTGCCAGCAGTTACGGAGGCGGGGGCTCCTACAATGAGCAGTTCTTC. Its protein product is CASSYGGGGSYNEQFF. The chain is built from TRBV6-5 and TRBJ2-1; 7 nucleotides align to TRBD2. J lost 0 bases, V lost 2 bases, and 4 bases had no gene match. The V gene's germline CDR1 is MNHEY and CDR2 SVGAGI. This CDR3 is 16 amino acids long.

This clonotype showed up just a few times. The chain employs TRBV4-2 and TRBJ1-3; D is uncertain. V dropped 2 bases and J dropped 2 bases, with 13 bases sitting between them. The CDR3 is 16 residues long. Germline V gene sequence: CDR1 LGHNA, CDR2 YNFKEQ. This CDR3 is CASSQSSGTPGNTIYF. The CDR3, as DNA: TGTGCCAGCAGCCAATCCTCGGGAACACCTGGAAACACCATATATTTT.

This clonotype was counted between two and nine times. J is TRBJ1-1 and V is TRBV18; unclear D gene. The CDR3 has 16 residues. Trimming shortened V by 2 bases and J by 0 bases, and 13 bases separated the two germline ends. Germline V gene data show CDR1 as KGHSH and CDR2 as LQKENI. CDR3 sequence (DNA): TGTGCCAGCTCACCAGTCCTGGTGGGAATGAACACTGAAGCTTTCTTT. Protein product: CASSPVLVGMNTEAFF.

V is TRBV18 and J is TRBJ2-3, with 14 bases that match TRBD2. Germline CDR1 and CDR2: KGHSH and LQKENI. V was pared by 3 bases and J by 2 bases, with 4 bases of the junction left unmatched. CDR3 size: 17 residues. The CDR3 region has the DNA TGTGCCAGCTCACCTGGGACTAGCGGGAGTATCACAGATACGCAGTATTTT. This sequence encodes CASSPGTSGSITDTQYF.

There are many counts of this clonotype. The chain links TRBV7-2 to TRBJ2-7; the D gene is possibly TRBD2 (5 bases). The CDR3 consists of 12 residues. CDR1 is SGHTA and CDR2 is FQGNSA in the germline V gene. Deletions cut 1 base from V and 9 bases from J, with 10 bases between. The DNA of the CDR3 is TGTGCCAGCAGCTTAGATCTACGGGGGCAGTACTTC. The encoded protein is CASSLDLRGQYF. The whole variable domain, remainder taken from reference TRBV7-2 and TRBJ2-7, is GAGVSQSPSNKVTEKGKDVELRCDPISGHTALYWYRQSLGQGLEFLIYFQGNSAPDKSGLPSDRFSAERTGGSVSTLTIQRTQQEDSAVYLCASSLDLRGQYFGPGTRLTVT.

A few counts support this clonotype. This chain joins TRBV20-1 and TRBJ2-5; TRBD2 is a possible D gene (6 bases). Germline V lookup: CDR1 DFQATT, CDR2 SNEGSKA (reference sequence). CDR3 length: 12 amino acids. V was cut by 3 bases and J by 3 bases, with 8 bases left in between. DNA of the CDR3: TGCAGTGCTAGCGTAGCGGAAGAGACCCAGTACTTC. Translated, it gives CSASVAEETQYF.

The J gene is TRBJ2-2, the V gene TRBV10-3; 9 positions match TRBD1. CDR3 length: 18 amino acids. Trimming at V came to 2 bases and at J to 5 bases, leaving 12 bases not matched to a gene. Germline V gives CDR1 ENHRY, CDR2 SYGVKD. The CDR3 is CAISERRDRARTTGELFF. The CDR3 DNA follows: TGTGCCATCAGTGAGCGCCGGGACAGGGCGCGAACTACCGGGGAGCTGTTTTTT.

This clonotype was recorded many times. The V gene is TRBV5-1, the J gene TRBJ1-1; D remains unclear. CDR1 and CDR2 (germline): SGHRS, YFSETQ. Trimming removed 5 bases from V and 0 bases from J, with 14 bases in between. The CDR3 consists of 15 residues. The CDR3, as DNA: TGCGCCAGCAGTCAAACGAGGGCTTTGAACACTGAAGCTTTCTTT. Protein product: CASSQTRALNTEAFF. Filled out from reference TRBV5-1 and TRBJ1-1, the complete variable domain reads KAGVTQTPRYLIKTRGQQVTLSCSPISGHRSVSWYQQTPGQGLQFLFEYFSETQRNKGNFPGRFSGRQFSNSRSEMNVSTLELGDSALYLCASSQTRALNTEAFFGQGTRLTVV.

This clonotype was observed many times. V gene TRBV12-3 or TRBV12-4 combines with J gene TRBJ2-7, with a tentative D call TRBD2 (6 bases). The CDR3 extends over 15 amino acids. Trimming took off 6 bases at V and 6 bases at J, with 21 bases between the two ends. Here the CDR3 reads CASSIPLTGGAEQYF. CDR3 nucleotide sequence: TGTGCCAGCAGCATCCCACTCACCGGAGGGGCCGAGCAGTACTTC.